A selection of T cell receptor beta chains follows, all from one sample in a study of siplizumab effects on memory and regulatory T cells. No antigen is known for these receptors. TCRdb's table, derived via immunoSEQ multiplex PCR, lists solely in-frame clones and lacks some. The profile shows 15,000 to 20,000 clones, 44% of them singletons. Sequencing was performed on CFSE-low (dividing) CD4+ T cells sorted from an allogeneic mixed lymphocyte reaction. Source of these receptors: a human donor in good health; the cells came from an allogeneic mixed lymphocyte reaction. Some clones in this sample may be carry-over from other donors' samples. CDR3s include the opening cysteine and the closing phenylalanine or tryptophan. The D gene is left open where the match is weak. Clone sizes are given selectively: once, few, many, or a class where the clone is expanded.

CDR3 protein: CASNYIGGNTEAFF
CDR3 DNA: TGTGCCAGCAATTACATTGGAGGGAACACTGAAGCTTTCTTT
clone size: -
V gene: TRBV13
J gene: TRBJ1-1
D gene: -

CDR3 protein: CASSSNGGWGQPQHF
CDR3 DNA: TGTGCCAGCAGCTCCAATGGGGGTTGGGGTCAGCCCCAGCATTTT
clone size: -
V gene: TRBV7-2
J gene: TRBJ1-5
D gene: -

CDR3 protein: CASSPLITSNTEAFF
CDR3 DNA: TGTGCCAGCTCACCCTTAATAACTTCTAACACTGAAGCTTTCTTT
clone size: -
V gene: TRBV18
J gene: TRBJ1-1
D gene: -

CDR3 protein: CASSLLQGSGYTF
CDR3 DNA: TGTGCCAGCAGCTTACTACAGGGTAGCGGCTACACCTTC
clone size: -
V gene: TRBV7-8
J gene: TRBJ1-2
D gene: -

CDR3 protein: CASSLGGKNTEAFF
CDR3 DNA: TGTGCCAGCAGCTTAGGGGGCAAGAACACTGAAGCTTTCTTT
clone size: medium-sized
V gene: TRBV7-9
J gene: TRBJ1-1
D gene: -

CDR3 protein: CASSPRQYTEAFF
CDR3 DNA: TGTGCCAGCAGCCCTCGACAGTACACTGAAGCTTTCTTT
clone size: -
V gene: TRBV27
J gene: TRBJ1-1
D gene: -

CDR3 protein: CASRGSGSYEQYF
CDR3 DNA: TGTGCCAGCAGAGGATCCGGGTCCTACGAGCAGTACTTC
clone size: few
V gene: TRBV6-1
J gene: TRBJ2-7
D gene: -

CDR3 protein: CASSSLGLAGGYNEQFF
CDR3 DNA: TGCGCCAGCAGCTCTCTCGGGTTAGCGGGGGGCTACAATGAGCAGTTCTTC
clone size: -
V gene: TRBV5-1
J gene: TRBJ2-1
D gene: TRBD2

CDR3 protein: CPRWGDEQYF
CDR3 DNA: TGCCCCCGATGGGGGGACGAGCAGTACTTC
clone size: -
V gene: TRBV1
J gene: TRBJ2-7
D gene: -

CDR3 protein: CASSYGGQSNYGYTF
CDR3 DNA: TGTGCCAGCAGTTACGGGGGACAGTCTAACTATGGCTACACCTTC
clone size: -
V gene: TRBV6-6
J gene: TRBJ1-2
D gene: TRBD1

CDR3 protein: CASNPSRGANYGYTF
CDR3 DNA: TGTGCCAGCAACCCATCTAGAGGGGCTAACTATGGCTACACCTTC
clone size: -
V gene: TRBV11-2
J gene: TRBJ1-2
D gene: -

CDR3 protein: CASSLAGPSSGNTIYF
CDR3 DNA: TGTGCCAGCAGCTTAGCCGGGCCGAGCTCTGGAAACACCATATATTTT
clone size: medium-sized
V gene: TRBV11-2
J gene: TRBJ1-3
D gene: -

CDR3 protein: CASSLGRTVLAKNIQYF
CDR3 DNA: TGTGCCAGCAGCTTAGGCCGGACAGTCTTAGCCAAAAACATTCAGTACTTC
clone size: -
V gene: TRBV13
J gene: TRBJ2-4
D gene: -

CDR3 protein: CASSLTPNTGELFF
CDR3 DNA: TGTGCCAGCAGCTTAACTCCGAACACCGGGGAGCTGTTTTTT
clone size: once
V gene: TRBV11-2
J gene: TRBJ2-2
D gene: -

CDR3 protein: CASRLAGVADTQYF
CDR3 DNA: TGTGCCAGCCGTTTAGCGGGAGTGGCAGATACGCAGTATTTT
clone size: -
V gene: TRBV7-2
J gene: TRBJ2-3
D gene: TRBD2

CDR3 protein: CATSRDTGTGSEQYF
CDR3 DNA: TGTGCCACCAGCAGAGATACCGGGACAGGGTCCGAGCAGTACTTC
clone size: few
V gene: TRBV15
J gene: TRBJ2-7
D gene: TRBD1

CDR3 protein: CATSREGTTGGREQYF
CDR3 DNA: TGTGCCACCAGCAGAGAAGGAACGACAGGGGGTAGGGAGCAGTACTTC
clone size: medium-sized
V gene: TRBV15
J gene: TRBJ2-7
D gene: TRBD1

CDR3 protein: CASRKRLADKETQYF
CDR3 DNA: TGTGCCAGCAGAAAAAGACTAGCGGATAAAGAGACCCAGTACTTC
clone size: -
V gene: TRBV11-2
J gene: TRBJ2-5
D gene: TRBD2

CDR3 protein: CAISSGGNTGELFF
CDR3 DNA: TGTGCCATCAGTAGCGGGGGTAACACCGGGGAGCTGTTTTTT
clone size: few
V gene: TRBV10-3
J gene: TRBJ2-2
D gene: TRBD2

CDR3 protein: CASSYSSSGLSDTQYF
CDR3 DNA: TGTGCCAGCAGTTACTCGAGTAGCGGGCTTTCAGATACGCAGTATTTT
clone size: -
V gene: TRBV6-6
J gene: TRBJ2-3
D gene: TRBD2

CDR3 protein: CASSLGNQPQHF
CDR3 DNA: TGTGCCAGCAGCTTGGGGAATCAGCCCCAGCATTTT
clone size: few
V gene: TRBV7-6
J gene: TRBJ1-5
D gene: -

CDR3 protein: CASTLGSSGGYTF
CDR3 DNA: TGCGCCAGCACACTAGGGTCGTCAGGTGGCTACACCTTC
clone size: few
V gene: TRBV5-1
J gene: TRBJ1-2
D gene: -

CDR3 protein: CASSLAGTEETQYF
CDR3 DNA: TGCGCCAGCAGCTTGGCCGGGACAGAAGAGACCCAGTACTTC
clone size: few
V gene: TRBV5-1
J gene: TRBJ2-5
D gene: TRBD1

CDR3 protein: CASSDGGLGNQPQHF
CDR3 DNA: TGTGCCAGCAGTGATGGGGGGTTGGGCAATCAGCCCCAGCATTTT
clone size: few
V gene: TRBV6-1
J gene: TRBJ1-5
D gene: -

CDR3 protein: CASSLTTGGSYEQYF
CDR3 DNA: TGTGCCAGCAGCTTAACCACAGGGGGCTCCTACGAGCAGTACTTC
clone size: -
V gene: TRBV11-2
J gene: TRBJ2-7
D gene: TRBD1

CDR3 protein: CASRPFGGGYDEQFF
CDR3 DNA: TGTGCCAGCAGGCCCTTCGGCGGGGGGTACGATGAGCAGTTCTTC
clone size: -
V gene: TRBV10-3
J gene: TRBJ2-1
D gene: TRBD2

CDR3 protein: CATSRVEGRAYTSGGYTF
CDR3 DNA: TGTGCCACCAGCAGAGTGGAAGGGAGGGCCTACACTAGTGGTGGCTACACCTTC
clone size: -
V gene: TRBV15
J gene: TRBJ1-2
D gene: -

CDR3 protein: CASSAVTSSSYEQYF
CDR3 DNA: TGTGCCAGCAGTGCTGTCACGTCGAGCTCCTACGAGCAGTACTTC
clone size: few
V gene: TRBV6-1
J gene: TRBJ2-7
D gene: -